This T cell receptor (beta chain) was found in a study of blood T cell repertoires in COVID-19. Study overall: There were acute and convalescent COVID-19 samples, and they came from the United States, Italy and Spain. T cells, B-cell-depleted T cells, or PBMCs supplied cDNA or gDNA.

This clone was detected only once. Authors' analysis steps: It was from reference gene primer amplification that nucleated cell counts were estimated. Repertoires were generated with immunoSEQ multiplex PCR, while TCRdb's copy carries only in-frame clones and drops some. That table furnishes V, J and clone size, whereas the DNA furnished D and trimming. The data hold roughly 250,000 clones, with 80% to 90% observed a single time. The source of this sequence is a woman aged 40 to 49 with acute or convalescent COVID-19. The sample taken for sequencing was peripheral blood.

CDR3 protein: CASSEDRGLTGELFF. CDR3 nucleotide sequence: TGTGCCAGCAGTGAAGACAGGGGTTTGACCGGGGAGCTGTTTTTT. The gene calls are TRBV2 and TRBJ2-2, with 7 bases identical to TRBD1. The CDR3 consists of 15 residues. The germline V gene encodes CDR1 SNHLY and CDR2 FYNNEI. V trimming: 1 base; J trimming: 5 bases; junction bases outside the gene matches: 4.